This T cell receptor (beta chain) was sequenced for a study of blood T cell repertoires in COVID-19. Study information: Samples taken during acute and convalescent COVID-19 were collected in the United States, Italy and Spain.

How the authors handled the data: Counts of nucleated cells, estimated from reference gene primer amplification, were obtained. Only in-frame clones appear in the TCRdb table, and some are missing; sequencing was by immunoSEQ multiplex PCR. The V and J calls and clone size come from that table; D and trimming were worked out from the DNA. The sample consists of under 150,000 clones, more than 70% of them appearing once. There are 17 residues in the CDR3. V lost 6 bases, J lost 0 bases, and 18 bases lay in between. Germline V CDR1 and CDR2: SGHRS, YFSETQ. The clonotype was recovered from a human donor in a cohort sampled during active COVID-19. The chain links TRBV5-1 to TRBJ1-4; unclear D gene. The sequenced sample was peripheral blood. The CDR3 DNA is TGCGCCAGCACGCGCGGGCCGTCATCCGCAACTAATGAAAAACTGTTTTTT. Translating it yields CASTRGPSSATNEKLFF.